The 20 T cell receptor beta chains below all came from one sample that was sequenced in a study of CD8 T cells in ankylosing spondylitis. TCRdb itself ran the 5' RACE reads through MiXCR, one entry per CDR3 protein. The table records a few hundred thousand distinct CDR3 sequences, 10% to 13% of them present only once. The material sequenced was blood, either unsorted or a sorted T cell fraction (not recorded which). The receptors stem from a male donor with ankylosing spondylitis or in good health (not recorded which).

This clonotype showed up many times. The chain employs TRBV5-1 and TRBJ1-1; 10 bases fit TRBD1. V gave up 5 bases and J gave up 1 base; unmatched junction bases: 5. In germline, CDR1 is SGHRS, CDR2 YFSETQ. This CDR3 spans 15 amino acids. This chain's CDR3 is CASSPGTGANTEAFF. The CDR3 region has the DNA TGCGCCAGCAGTCCCGGGACAGGGGCGAACACTGAAGCTTTCTTT. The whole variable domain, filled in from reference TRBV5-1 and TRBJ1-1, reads KAGVTQTPRYLIKTRGQQVTLSCSPISGHRSVSWYQQTPGQGLQFLFEYFSETQRNKGNFPGRFSGRQFSNSRSEMNVSTLELGDSALYLCASSPGTGANTEAFFGQGTRLTVV.

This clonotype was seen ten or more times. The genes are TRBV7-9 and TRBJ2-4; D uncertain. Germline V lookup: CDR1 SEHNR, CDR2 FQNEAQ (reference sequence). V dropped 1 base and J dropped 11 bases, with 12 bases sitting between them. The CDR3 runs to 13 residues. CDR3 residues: CASSLGIRQFQYF. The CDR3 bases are TGTGCCAGCAGCTTAGGGATACGCCAATTTCAGTACTTC.

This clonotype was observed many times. CDR3 protein: CSSGLAGVNEQFF. CDR3 in DNA: TGCAGTTCCGGACTAGCGGGGGTTAATGAGCAGTTCTTC. V usage is TRBV20-1 and J usage is TRBJ2-1; 13 nucleotides match TRBD2. The V gene's germline CDR1 is DFQATT and CDR2 SNEGSKA (reference sequence). The length of the CDR3 is 13 residues. The ends lost 8 bases at V and 7 bases at J; junction bases unmatched: 5.

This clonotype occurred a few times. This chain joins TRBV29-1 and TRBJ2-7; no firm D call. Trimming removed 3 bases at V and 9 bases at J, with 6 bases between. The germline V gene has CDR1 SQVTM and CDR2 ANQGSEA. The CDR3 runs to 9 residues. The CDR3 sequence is CSVDPGQYF. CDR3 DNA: TGCAGCGTTGACCCGGGGCAGTACTTC.

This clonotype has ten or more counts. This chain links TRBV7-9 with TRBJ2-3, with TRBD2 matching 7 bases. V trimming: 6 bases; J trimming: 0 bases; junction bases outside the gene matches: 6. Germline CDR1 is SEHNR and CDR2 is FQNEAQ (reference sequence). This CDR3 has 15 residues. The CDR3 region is CASSISGASTDTQYF. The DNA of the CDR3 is TGTGCCAGCAGTATCAGCGGGGCTAGCACAGATACGCAGTATTTT.

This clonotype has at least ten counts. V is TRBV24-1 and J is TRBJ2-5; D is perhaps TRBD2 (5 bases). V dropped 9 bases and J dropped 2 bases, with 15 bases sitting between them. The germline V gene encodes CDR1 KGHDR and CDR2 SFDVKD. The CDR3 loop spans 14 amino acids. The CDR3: CATFSSGLQETQYF. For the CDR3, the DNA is TGTGCCACCTTTTCCAGCGGCCTACAAGAGACCCAGTACTTC.

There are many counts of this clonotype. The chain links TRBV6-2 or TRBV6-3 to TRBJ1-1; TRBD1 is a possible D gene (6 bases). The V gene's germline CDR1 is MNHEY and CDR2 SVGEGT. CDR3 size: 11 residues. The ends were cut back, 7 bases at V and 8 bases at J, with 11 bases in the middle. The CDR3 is CASTHGTEAFF. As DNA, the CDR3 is TGTGCCAGCACTCACGGGACAGAAGCTTTCTTT.

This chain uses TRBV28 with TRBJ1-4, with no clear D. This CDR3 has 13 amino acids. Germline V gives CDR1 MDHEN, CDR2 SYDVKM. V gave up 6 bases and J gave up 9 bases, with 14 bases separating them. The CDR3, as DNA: TGTGCCAGCAGCTTGGGCCACCCCCAAAAACTGTTTTTT. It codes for CASSLGHPQKLFF. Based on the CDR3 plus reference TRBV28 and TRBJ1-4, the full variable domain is DVKVTQSSRYLVKRTGEKVFLECVQDMDHENMFWYRQDPGLGLRLIYFSYDVKMKEKGDIPEGYSVSREKKERFSLILESASTNQTSMYLCASSLGHPQKLFFGSGTQLSVL.

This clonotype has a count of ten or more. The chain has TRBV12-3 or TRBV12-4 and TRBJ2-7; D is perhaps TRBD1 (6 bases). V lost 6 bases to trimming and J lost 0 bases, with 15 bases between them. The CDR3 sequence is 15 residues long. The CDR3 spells CASSPGQSSSYEQYF. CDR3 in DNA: TGTGCCAGCAGCCCCGGACAGTCCAGCTCCTACGAGCAGTACTTC.

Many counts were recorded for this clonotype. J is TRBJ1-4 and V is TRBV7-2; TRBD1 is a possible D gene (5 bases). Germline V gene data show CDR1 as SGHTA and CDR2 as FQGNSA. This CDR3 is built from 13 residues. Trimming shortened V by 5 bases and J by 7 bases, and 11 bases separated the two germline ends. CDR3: CASSRDPSEKLFF. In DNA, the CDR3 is TGTGCCAGCAGCCGGGACCCTTCTGAAAAACTGTTTTTT. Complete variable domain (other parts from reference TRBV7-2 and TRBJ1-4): GAGVSQSPSNKVTEKGKDVELRCDPISGHTALYWYRQSLGQGLEFLIYFQGNSAPDKSGLPSDRFSAERTGGSVSTLTIQRTQQEDSAVYLCASSRDPSEKLFFGSGTQLSVL.

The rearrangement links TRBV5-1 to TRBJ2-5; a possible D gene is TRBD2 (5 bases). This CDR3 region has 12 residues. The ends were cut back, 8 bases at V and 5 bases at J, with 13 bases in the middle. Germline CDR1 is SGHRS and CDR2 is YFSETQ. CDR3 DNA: TGCGCCAGTAGCAGAGGGATGGAGACCCAGTACTTC. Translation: CASSRGMETQYF.

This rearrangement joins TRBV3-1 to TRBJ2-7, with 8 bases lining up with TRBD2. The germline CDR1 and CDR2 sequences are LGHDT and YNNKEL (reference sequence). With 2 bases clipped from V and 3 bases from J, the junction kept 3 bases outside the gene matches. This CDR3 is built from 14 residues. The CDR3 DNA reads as TGTGCCAGCAGCCAACGGGGGGGAGACTACGAGCAGTACTTC. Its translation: CASSQRGGDYEQYF.

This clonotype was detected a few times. In nucleotides, the CDR3 is TGTGCCACACTTTCGGGACAGACCCTCACTAATGAAAAACTGTTTTTT. Translated, it gives CATLSGQTLTNEKLFF. The chain carries TRBV10-3 and TRBJ1-4; 7 nucleotides align to TRBD1. Germline CDR1 is ENHRY and CDR2 is SYGVKD. Trimming removed 10 bases from V and 2 bases from J; junction bases left unmatched: 13. The CDR3 consists of 16 residues.

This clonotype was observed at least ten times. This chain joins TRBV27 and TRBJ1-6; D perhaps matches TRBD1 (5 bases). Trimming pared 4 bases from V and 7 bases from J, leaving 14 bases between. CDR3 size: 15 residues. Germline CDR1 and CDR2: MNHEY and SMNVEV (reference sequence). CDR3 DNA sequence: TGTGCCAGCAGTTCCTCCGGGACGGGAAATTCACCCCTCCACTTT. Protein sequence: CASSSSGTGNSPLHF.

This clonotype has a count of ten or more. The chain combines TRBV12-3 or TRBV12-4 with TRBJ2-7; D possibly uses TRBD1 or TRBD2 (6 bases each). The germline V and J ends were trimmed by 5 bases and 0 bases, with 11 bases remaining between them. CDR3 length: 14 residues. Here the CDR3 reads CASSQGGISYEQYF. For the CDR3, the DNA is TGTGCCAGCAGTCAAGGGGGGATCTCCTACGAGCAGTACTTC.

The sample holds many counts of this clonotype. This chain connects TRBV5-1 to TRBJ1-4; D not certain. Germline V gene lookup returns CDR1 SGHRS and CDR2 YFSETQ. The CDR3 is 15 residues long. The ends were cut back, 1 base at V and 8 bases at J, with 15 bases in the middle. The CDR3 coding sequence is TGCGCCAGCAGCTTGCGATCTGGACGGAACGAAAAACTGTTTTTT. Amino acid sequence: CASSLRSGRNEKLFF.

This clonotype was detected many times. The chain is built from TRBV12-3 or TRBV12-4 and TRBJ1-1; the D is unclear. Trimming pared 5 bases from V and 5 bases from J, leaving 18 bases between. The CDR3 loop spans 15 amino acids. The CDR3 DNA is TGTGCCAGCAGTCCCGGGGATTTGCCCTATACTGAAGCTTTCTTT. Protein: CASSPGDLPYTEAFF.

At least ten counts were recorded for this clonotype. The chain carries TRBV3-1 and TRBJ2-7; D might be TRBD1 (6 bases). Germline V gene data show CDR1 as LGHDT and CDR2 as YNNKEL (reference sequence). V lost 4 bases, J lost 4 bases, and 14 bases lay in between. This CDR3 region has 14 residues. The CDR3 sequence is CASSPSGTYYEQYF. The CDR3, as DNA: TGTGCCAGCAGCCCTTCCGGGACATATTACGAGCAGTACTTC.

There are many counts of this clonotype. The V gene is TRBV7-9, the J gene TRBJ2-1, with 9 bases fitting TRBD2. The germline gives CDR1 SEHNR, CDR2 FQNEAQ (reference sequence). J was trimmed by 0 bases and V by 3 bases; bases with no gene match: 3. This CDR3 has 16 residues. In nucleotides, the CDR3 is TGTGCCAGCAGCTTCGGGACTAGCATCTCCTACAATGAGCAGTTCTTC. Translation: CASSFGTSISYNEQFF.

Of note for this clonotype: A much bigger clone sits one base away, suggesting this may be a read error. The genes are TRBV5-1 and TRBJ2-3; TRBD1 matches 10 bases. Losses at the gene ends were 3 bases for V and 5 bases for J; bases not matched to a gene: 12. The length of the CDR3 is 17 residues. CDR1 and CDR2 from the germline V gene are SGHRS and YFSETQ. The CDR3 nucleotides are TGCGCCAGCAGCTCCGAGGGACAGGGGAAGTTGGGAGATACGCAGTATTTT. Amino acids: CASSSEGQGKLGDTQYF.